Below are 29 T cell receptor beta chains sequenced from a single sample in a study of shared clonotypes between healthy human individuals. The data were produced by immunoSEQ multiplex PCR, yet TCRdb's version contains in-frame clones alone and is incomplete. The data show a few million clones, roughly nine tenths seen once. Sequencing was performed on naive CD4+ T cells sorted from blood. Subset: CD45RA+ positively selected. The receptors were sampled from a young man in good health.

The rearrangement links TRBV19 to TRBJ1-4, with D perhaps TRBD1 (5 bases). The CDR3 is 17 residues long. V was shortened by 5 bases and J by 0 bases, with 16 bases between the two germline ends. Germline CDR1 reads LNHDA; CDR2 reads SQIVND (reference sequence). The CDR3 coding sequence is TGTGCCAGTAGTCGCCAGGGTGGTGTAGCAACTAATGAAAAACTGTTTTTT. This encodes CASSRQGGVATNEKLFF.

CDR3 in amino acids: CASINRVGGTEAFF. CDR3 nucleotides: TGTGCCAGCATTAACAGGGTGGGGGGCACTGAAGCTTTCTTT. The chain carries TRBV6-1 and TRBJ1-1; weak D call: TRBD1 (6 bases). Germline V lookup: CDR1 MNHNS, CDR2 SASEGT. This CDR3 contains 14 residues. Trimming took off 7 bases at V and 4 bases at J, with 16 bases between the two ends.

This clone came up once. V and J are TRBV7-9 and TRBJ2-1; 10 nucleotides match TRBD2. V lost 1 base and J lost 8; bases outside the gene matches: 2. The CDR3 length is 14 residues. Germline loops: CDR1 SEHNR, CDR2 FQNEAQ (reference sequence). The CDR3 DNA follows: TGTGCCAGCAGCTTAGGAGCGGGAGGGCATGAGCAGTTCTTC. Residues: CASSLGAGGHEQFF.

This chain uses TRBV7-9 with TRBJ1-3; D is unresolved. The CDR3 has 14 amino acids. V lost 4 bases and J 3 bases, leaving 10 bases between the germline ends. Per germline, CDR1 SEHNR and CDR2 FQNEAQ (reference sequence). The CDR3 loop is CASSSIQFGNTIYF. The CDR3 nucleotides are TGTGCCAGCAGCTCAATCCAATTTGGAAACACCATATATTTT.

This chain links TRBV9 with TRBJ2-7, with 7 bases that match TRBD2. CDR3 size: 16 residues. The V gene's germline CDR1 is SGDLS and CDR2 YYNGEE. V trimming: 0 bases; J trimming: 6 bases; junction bases outside the gene matches: 12. The CDR3 reads CASSVDDGLVKVEQYF. The CDR3 bases are TGTGCCAGCAGCGTAGATGACGGACTAGTTAAGGTCGAGCAGTACTTC.

The V gene is TRBV27, the J gene TRBJ2-1; D is undetermined. The V gene lost 8 bases and the J gene lost 12 bases, with 17 bases spanning the gap. CDR3 length: 12 amino acids. CDR1 MNHEY and CDR2 SMNVEV come from the germline V gene (reference sequence). The CDR3 spells CASPFASSGQFF. CDR3 coding DNA: TGTGCCAGCCCCTTTGCCTCCTCGGGGCAGTTCTTC.

Comment on this clone: Additional DNA sequences in this sample encode the identical CDR3. This chain joins TRBV5-4 and TRBJ2-7; D is ambiguous. V was pared by 0 bases and J by 2 bases, with 3 bases between. Per germline, CDR1 SGHNT and CDR2 YYREEE (reference sequence). The CDR3 totals 12 residues. The CDR3 loop reads CASSLDTYEQYF. In DNA form, the CDR3 reads TGTGCCAGCAGCTTGGACACCTACGAGCAGTACTTC. The full variable domain, in which reference TRBV5-4 and TRBJ2-7 provide the parts outside the CDR3, is ETGVTQSPTHLIKTRGQQVTLRCSSQSGHNTVSWYQQALGQGPQFIFQYYREEENGRGNFPPRFSGLQFPNYSSELNVNALELDDSALYLCASSLDTYEQYFGPGTRLTVT.

V and J are TRBV13 and TRBJ2-7; D is unclear. CDR3 length: 14 residues. CDR1 PRHDT and CDR2 FYEKMQ come from the germline V gene (reference sequence). The V end was cut by 0 bases, the J end by 7 bases, with 13 bases between. The CDR3 reads CASSLGVLLREQYF. The CDR3 DNA follows: TGTGCCAGCAGCTTAGGCGTCCTGCTGCGGGAGCAGTACTTC.

This chain uses TRBV2 with TRBJ2-1; either TRBD1 or TRBD2 may supply D (7 bases each). The CDR3 sequence is 14 residues long. Looked up from germline, CDR1 is SNHLY and CDR2 is FYNNEI. The V and J ends lost 5 bases and 8 bases respectively, with 16 bases between them. The CDR3 bases are TGTGCCAGCAGTCCAGGGGGGGAGAGGTATGAGCAGTTCTTC. This encodes CASSPGGERYEQFF.

This rearrangement joins TRBV10-3 to TRBJ2-1; 11 positions match TRBD2. The CDR3 length is 15 residues. The germline CDR1 and CDR2 sequences are ENHRY and SYGVKD. V gave up 3 bases and J gave up 4 bases; unmatched junction bases: 2. CDR3 sequence: CAISDLAGGYNEQFF. The CDR3 DNA is TGTGCCATCAGTGACCTAGCGGGGGGTTACAATGAGCAGTTCTTC.

This clone appeared once. DNA for the CDR3: TGTGCCAGCAGCTCTAACAGGGACACCGGGGAGCTGTTTTTT. Translation: CASSSNRDTGELFF. The chain is built from TRBV7-9 and TRBJ2-2, with D possibly matching TRBD1 (6 bases). The CDR3 contains 14 residues. The V and J ends lost 4 bases and 3 bases respectively, with 9 bases between them. The germline V gene has CDR1 SEHNR and CDR2 FQNEAQ (reference sequence).

This rearrangement joins TRBV13 to TRBJ1-2; D may be TRBD1 (5 bases). Per germline, CDR1 PRHDT and CDR2 FYEKMQ (reference sequence). The V end was cut by 0 bases, the J end by 1 base, with 12 bases between. This CDR3 is built from 16 residues. The CDR3 protein is CASSLGRGGNNYGYTF. DNA for the CDR3: TGTGCCAGCAGCTTAGGCCGGGGGGGAAATAACTATGGCTACACCTTC.

About this clone: One junction end does not reproduce the germline sequence, and a read error may be involved. The chain combines TRBV6-1 with TRBJ2-7, with D perhaps TRBD1 (5 bases). The CDR3 is made up of 16 amino acids. Looked up from germline, CDR1 is MNHNS and CDR2 is SASEGT. The CDR3 sequence is CASSEGRTNSPYERYF. CDR3 DNA: TGTGCCAGCAGTGAGGGTCGGACAAATTCACCCTACGAGCGGTACTTC.

The CDR3 DNA is TGTGCCAGCAGCCCCGGCCCGGCCAGCGCGACCGCCTACGAGCAGTACTTC. The encoded protein is CASSPGPASATAYEQYF. This rearrangement joins TRBV5-6 to TRBJ2-7; no firm D call. The CDR3 totals 17 residues. Germline lookup yields CDR1 SGHDT and CDR2 YYEEEE. V was shortened by 4 bases and J by 2 bases, with 22 bases between the two germline ends.

This chain joins TRBV27 and TRBJ1-5, with TRBD1 as a possible D gene (5 bases). Trimming removed 2 bases at V and 2 bases at J, with 13 bases between. There are 16 residues in the CDR3. Germline CDR1 MNHEY, CDR2 SMNVEV (reference sequence). CDR3 loop: CASSLQAGTGNQPQHF. In DNA, the CDR3 is TGTGCCAGCAGTTTACAAGCAGGGACGGGCAATCAGCCCCAGCATTTT.

The chain uses TRBV9 and TRBJ1-1; 10 bases are a match to TRBD1. Losses at the gene ends were 5 bases for V and 1 base for J; bases not matched to a gene: 2. CDR3 length equals 14 residues. CDR1 SGDLS and CDR2 YYNGEE come from the germline V gene. CDR3 sequence: CASRGQGPNTEAFF. The CDR3, as DNA: TGTGCCAGCAGGGGACAGGGGCCGAACACTGAAGCTTTCTTT.

V gene TRBV27 combines with J gene TRBJ2-3; 8 bases match TRBD2. Germline assignment: CDR1 MNHEY and CDR2 SMNVEV (reference sequence). Trimming took 6 bases from V and 5 from J; bases not matched to a gene: 10. This CDR3 spans 15 amino acids. The CDR3 nucleotides read TGTGCCAGCAGCGGACTAGCCTCCGGGGAAGATACGCAGTATTTT. It yields the protein CASSGLASGEDTQYF.

This clone was counted a single time. This sequence joins TRBV4-2 and TRBJ2-2; 7 nucleotides agree with TRBD1. Per the germline V gene, CDR1 is LGHNA and CDR2 is YNFKEQ. This CDR3 is built from 12 residues. The V gene end was trimmed by 4 bases and the J gene end by 8 bases; junction bases not matched to a gene: 1. CDR3 sequence: CASSLTGGELFF. The CDR3 bases are TGTGCCAGCAGCCTGACAGGGGGGGAGCTGTTTTTT.

DNA of the CDR3: TGTGCTAGTGTCCGTGGGGGAAATCAGCCCCAGCATTTT. It specifies CASVRGGNQPQHF. The V call is TRBV12-5, the J call TRBJ1-5; D is possibly TRBD1 (5 bases). The germline gives CDR1 LGHNT, CDR2 FRNRAP. Trimming cost V 7 bases and J 4 bases, with 11 bases left between them. The CDR3 contains 13 residues.

V usage is TRBV2 and J usage is TRBJ2-7; D may be TRBD2 (6 bases). The CDR3 length is 12 residues. V dropped 4 bases and J dropped 12 bases, with 16 bases sitting between them. The germline gives CDR1 SNHLY, CDR2 FYNNEI. This CDR3 reads CASSAGDFASYF. The CDR3 DNA is TGTGCCAGCAGTGCCGGGGACTTCGCATCGTACTTC. Combining the CDR3 with reference TRBV2 and TRBJ2-7 gives the whole variable domain EPEVTQTPSHQVTQMGQEVILRCVPISNHLYFYWYRQILGQKVEFLVSFYNNEISEKSEIFDDQFSVERPDGSNFTLKIRSTKLEDSAMYFCASSAGDFASYFGPGTRLTVT.

The chain joins TRBV30 to TRBJ2-3; 9 bases align to TRBD1. This CDR3 spans 19 amino acids. Trimming cost V 2 bases and J 1 base; bases outside gene matches: 16. Per the germline V gene, CDR1 is GTSNPN and CDR2 is SVGIG (reference sequence). CDR3 protein: CAWSIPRFHRGPRTDTQYF. CDR3 DNA: TGTGCCTGGAGTATTCCTCGATTCCACAGGGGGCCACGCACAGATACGCAGTATTTT.

Notes on this clone: In the same sample, other DNA sequences code for this CDR3. In DNA, the CDR3 is TGCGCCAGCAGTCCTGGGACAGGGGACAATCAGCCCCAGCATTTT. As protein: CASSPGTGDNQPQHF. This chain links TRBV5-1 with TRBJ1-5; TRBD1 agrees at 10 bases. Germline V lookup: CDR1 SGHRS, CDR2 YFSETQ. V lost 5 bases, J lost 3 bases, and 5 bases stayed unmatched. The CDR3 is 15 amino acids.

The DNA of the CDR3 is TGTGCCAGCAGATCCGGGACAGTTAACGGGGAGCTGTTTTTT. It codes for CASRSGTVNGELFF. This chain joins TRBV11-3 and TRBJ2-2; 7 bases align to TRBD1. Trimming took 6 bases from V and 7 from J; bases not matched to a gene: 8. Germline CDR1 is SGHNT and CDR2 is YENEEA. The CDR3 contains 14 residues.

This chain connects TRBV2 to TRBJ2-1; D remains ambiguous. The CDR3 totals 11 residues. Trimming removed 6 bases from V and 8 bases from J, with 8 bases in between. The germline CDR1 and CDR2 sequences are SNHLY and FYNNEI. The DNA for the CDR3 is TGTGCCAGCAGGATCTTAGATGAGCAGTTCTTC. This encodes CASRILDEQFF.

V is TRBV7-2 and J is TRBJ1-2; no clear D gene. The CDR3 runs to 11 residues. The V end was cut by 3 bases, the J end by 4 bases, with 3 bases between. Germline V gene data show CDR1 as SGHTA and CDR2 as FQGNSA. The CDR3 DNA sequence: TGTGCCAGCAGCTTCCGCTATGGCTACACCTTC. Its translation: CASSFRYGYTF.

The chain links TRBV5-1 to TRBJ2-2, with no clear D. Trimming took off 4 bases at V and 1 base at J, with 14 bases between the two ends. Germline CDR1 is SGHRS and CDR2 is YFSETQ. CDR3 length: 16 amino acids. The CDR3 region has the DNA TGCGCCAGCAGCCATGACGGCAGGAGGAACACCGGGGAGCTGTTTTTT. This codes for CASSHDGRRNTGELFF.

The chain employs TRBV11-2 and TRBJ1-6; D is perhaps TRBD1 (5 bases). CDR3 length: 14 amino acids. CDR1 and CDR2 (germline): SGHAT, FQNNGV. V was clipped by 2 bases and J by 9 bases, with 11 bases between them. Written as DNA, the CDR3 is TGTGCCAGCAGCTTACAGGACAATAGTTCACCCCTCCACTTT. Translating it yields CASSLQDNSSPLHF.

Concerning this clone itself: Distinct nucleotide sequences in the sample also encode this CDR3. This sequence joins TRBV7-9 and TRBJ2-5; weak D call: TRBD2 (7 bases). V lost 0 bases and J 4 bases, leaving 9 bases between the germline ends. Germline values: CDR1 SEHNR, CDR2 FQNEAQ (reference sequence). The CDR3 contains 14 residues. CDR3 amino acids: CASSLAGGGETQYF. CDR3 coding DNA: TGTGCCAGCAGCTTAGCGGGAGGGGGAGAGACCCAGTACTTC.

This chain uses TRBV6-6 with TRBJ1-1; D uncertain. V was cut by 5 bases and J by 2 bases, with 12 bases left in between. CDR1 MNHNY and CDR2 SVGAGI come from the germline V gene (reference sequence). The CDR3 runs 14 residues. The CDR3: CASSTPDVNTEAFF. The CDR3 DNA reads TGTGCCAGCAGTACCCCCGACGTAAACACTGAAGCTTTCTTT.